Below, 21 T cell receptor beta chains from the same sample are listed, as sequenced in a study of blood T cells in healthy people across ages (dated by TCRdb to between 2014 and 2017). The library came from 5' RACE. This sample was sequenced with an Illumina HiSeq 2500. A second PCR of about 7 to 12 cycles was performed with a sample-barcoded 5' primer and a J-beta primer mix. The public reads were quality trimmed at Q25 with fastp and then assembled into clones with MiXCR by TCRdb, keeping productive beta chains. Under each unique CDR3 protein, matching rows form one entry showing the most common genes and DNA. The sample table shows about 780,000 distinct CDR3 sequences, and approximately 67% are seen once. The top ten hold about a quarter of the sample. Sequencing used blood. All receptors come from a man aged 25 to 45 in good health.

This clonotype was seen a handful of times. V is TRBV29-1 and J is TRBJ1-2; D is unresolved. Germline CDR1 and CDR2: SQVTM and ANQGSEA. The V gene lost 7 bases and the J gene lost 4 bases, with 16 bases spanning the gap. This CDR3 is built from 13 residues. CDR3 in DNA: TGCAGCGCCACGCGGGGTTTTAGCTATGGCTACACCTTC. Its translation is CSATRGFSYGYTF.

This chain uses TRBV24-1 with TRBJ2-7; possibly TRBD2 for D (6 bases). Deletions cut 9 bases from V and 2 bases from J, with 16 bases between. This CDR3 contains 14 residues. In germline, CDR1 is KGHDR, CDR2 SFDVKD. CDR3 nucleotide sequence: TGTGCCACCTCGTCGGGAGCCCCTACCTACGAGCAGTACTTC. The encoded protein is CATSSGAPTYEQYF.

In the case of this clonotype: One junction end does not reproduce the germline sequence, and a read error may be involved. CDR3 amino acids: CASSLVAGEPYEQYF. CDR3 nucleotides: TGTGCCAGCAGTTTAGTGGCAGGGGAACCCTACGAGCAGTACTTC. The chain is built from TRBV7-2 and TRBJ2-7; the D gene is possibly TRBD1 (6 bases). Germline-derived CDR1 and CDR2 are SGHTA and FQGNSA. The CDR3 totals 15 residues.

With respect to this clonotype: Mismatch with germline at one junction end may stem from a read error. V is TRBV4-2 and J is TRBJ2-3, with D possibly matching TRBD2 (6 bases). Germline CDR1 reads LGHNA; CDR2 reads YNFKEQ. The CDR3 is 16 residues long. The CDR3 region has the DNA TGCGCCAGCAGCCAAGATGAGGCTAGCGGCACAGATACGCAGTATTTT. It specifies CASSQDEASGTDTQYF.

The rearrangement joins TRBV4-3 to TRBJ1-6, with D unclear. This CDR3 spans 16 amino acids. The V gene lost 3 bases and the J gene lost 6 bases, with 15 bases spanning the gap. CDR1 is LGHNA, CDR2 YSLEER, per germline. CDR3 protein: CASSHEELNTNSPLHF. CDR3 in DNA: TGCGCCAGCAGCCATGAAGAACTAAACACTAATTCACCCCTCCACTTT.

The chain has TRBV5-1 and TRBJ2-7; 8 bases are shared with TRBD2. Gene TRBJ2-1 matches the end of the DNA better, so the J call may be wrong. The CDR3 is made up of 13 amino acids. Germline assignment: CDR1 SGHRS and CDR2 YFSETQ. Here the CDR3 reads CATGTRERDEQFF. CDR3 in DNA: TGCGCCACCGGGACTAGGGAAAGGGATGAGCAGTTCTTC.

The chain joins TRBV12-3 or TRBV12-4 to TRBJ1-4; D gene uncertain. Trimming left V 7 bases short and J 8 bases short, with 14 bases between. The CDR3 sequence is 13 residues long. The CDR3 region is CASTPSRPEKLFF. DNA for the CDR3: TGTGCCAGCACCCCATCAAGGCCAGAAAAACTGTTTTTT.

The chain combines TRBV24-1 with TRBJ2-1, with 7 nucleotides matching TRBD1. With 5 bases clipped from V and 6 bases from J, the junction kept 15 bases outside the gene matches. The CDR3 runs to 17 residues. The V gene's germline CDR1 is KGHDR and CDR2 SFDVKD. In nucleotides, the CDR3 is TGTGCCACCAGTGGAGGACAGGTCGGCGACTCCCTCAATGAGCAGTTCTTC. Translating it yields CATSGGQVGDSLNEQFF.

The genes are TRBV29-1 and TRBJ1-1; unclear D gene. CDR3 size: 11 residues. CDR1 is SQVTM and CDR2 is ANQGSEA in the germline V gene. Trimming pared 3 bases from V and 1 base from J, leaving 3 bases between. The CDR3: CSVEKNTEAFF. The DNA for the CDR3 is TGCAGCGTTGAGAAGAACACTGAAGCTTTCTTT.

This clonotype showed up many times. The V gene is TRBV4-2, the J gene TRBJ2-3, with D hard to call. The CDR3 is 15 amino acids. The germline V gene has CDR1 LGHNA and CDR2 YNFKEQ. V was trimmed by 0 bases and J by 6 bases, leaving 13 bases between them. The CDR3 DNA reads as TGTGCCAGCAGCCAAGATACATCCCTACGGGATACGCAGTATTTT. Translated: CASSQDTSLRDTQYF.

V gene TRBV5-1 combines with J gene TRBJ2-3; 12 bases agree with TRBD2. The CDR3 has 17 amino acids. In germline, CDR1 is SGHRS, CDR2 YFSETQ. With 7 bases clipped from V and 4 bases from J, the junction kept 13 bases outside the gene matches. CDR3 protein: CASGSGRTSGVADTQYF. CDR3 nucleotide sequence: TGCGCCAGCGGATCAGGCCGGACTAGCGGGGTGGCAGATACGCAGTATTTT.

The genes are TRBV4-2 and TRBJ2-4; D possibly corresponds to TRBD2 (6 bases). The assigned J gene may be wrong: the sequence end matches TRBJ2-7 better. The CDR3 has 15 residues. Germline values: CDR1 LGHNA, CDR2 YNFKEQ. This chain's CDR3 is CASSQEASWGGEQYF. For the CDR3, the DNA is TGTGCCAGCAGCCAAGAAGCGTCCTGGGGAGGCGAGCAGTACTTC.

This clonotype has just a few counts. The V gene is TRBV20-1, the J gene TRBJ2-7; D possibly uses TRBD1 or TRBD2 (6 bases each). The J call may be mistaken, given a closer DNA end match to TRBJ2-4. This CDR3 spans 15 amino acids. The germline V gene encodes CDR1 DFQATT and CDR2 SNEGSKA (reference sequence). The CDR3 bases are TGCAGTGCTAGTTATGGGGGGCTTACCAAAAACATTCAGTACTTC. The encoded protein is CSASYGGLTKNIQYF.

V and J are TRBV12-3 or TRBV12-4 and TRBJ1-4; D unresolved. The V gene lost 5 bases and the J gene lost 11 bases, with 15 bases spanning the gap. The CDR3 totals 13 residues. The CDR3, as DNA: TGTGCCAGCAGTCCAACGCCTCCGGAGAAACTGTTTTTT. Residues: CASSPTPPEKLFF.

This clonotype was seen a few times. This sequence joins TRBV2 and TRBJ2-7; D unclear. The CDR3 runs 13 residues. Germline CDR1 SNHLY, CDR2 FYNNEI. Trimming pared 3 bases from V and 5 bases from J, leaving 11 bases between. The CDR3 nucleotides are TGTGCCAGCAGTGAGGCGCTTCTAGACGAGCAGTACTTC. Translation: CASSEALLDEQYF. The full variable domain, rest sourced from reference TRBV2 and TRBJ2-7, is EPEVTQTPSHQVTQMGQEVILRCVPISNHLYFYWYRQILGQKVEFLVSFYNNEISEKSEIFDDQFSVERPDGSNFTLKIRSTKLEDSAMYFCASSEALLDEQYFGPGTRLTVT.

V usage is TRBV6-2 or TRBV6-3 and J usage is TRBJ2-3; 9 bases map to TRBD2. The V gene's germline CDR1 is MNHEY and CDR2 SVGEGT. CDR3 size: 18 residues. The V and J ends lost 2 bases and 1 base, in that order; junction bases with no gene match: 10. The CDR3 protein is CASSYAIAGALGTDTQYF. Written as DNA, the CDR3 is TGTGCCAGCAGTTACGCGATAGCGGGGGCCCTCGGCACAGATACGCAGTATTTT.

CDR3 sequence (DNA): TGTGCCAGCAGTTCCCAAGCGGGGGGCCTGGAGACCCAGTACTTC. This encodes CASSSQAGGLETQYF. V and J are TRBV13 and TRBJ2-5; 9 bases align to TRBD2. Germline CDR1 reads PRHDT; CDR2 reads FYEKMQ (reference sequence). The V gene end was trimmed by 6 bases and the J gene end by 5 bases; junction bases not matched to a gene: 10. This CDR3 spans 15 amino acids.

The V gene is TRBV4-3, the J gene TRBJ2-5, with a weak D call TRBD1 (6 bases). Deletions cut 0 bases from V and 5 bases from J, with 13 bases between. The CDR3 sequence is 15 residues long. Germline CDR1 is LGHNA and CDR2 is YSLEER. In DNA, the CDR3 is TGCGCCAGCAGCCAAGATCACAGGGTACGGGAGACCCAGTACTTC. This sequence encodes CASSQDHRVRETQYF.

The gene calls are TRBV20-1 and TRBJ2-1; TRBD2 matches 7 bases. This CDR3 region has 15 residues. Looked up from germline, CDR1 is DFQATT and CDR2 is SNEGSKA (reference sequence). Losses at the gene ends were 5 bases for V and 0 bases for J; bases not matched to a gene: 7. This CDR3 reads CSASDLAGSYNEQFF. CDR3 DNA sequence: TGCAGTGCTTCCGATTTAGCGGGCTCCTACAATGAGCAGTTCTTC.

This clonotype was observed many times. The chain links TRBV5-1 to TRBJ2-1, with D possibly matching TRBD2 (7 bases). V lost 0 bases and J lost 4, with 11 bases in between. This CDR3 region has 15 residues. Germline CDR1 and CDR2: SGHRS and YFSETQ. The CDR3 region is CASSLDGGPYNEQFF. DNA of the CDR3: TGCGCCAGCAGCTTGGACGGGGGGCCATACAATGAGCAGTTCTTC.

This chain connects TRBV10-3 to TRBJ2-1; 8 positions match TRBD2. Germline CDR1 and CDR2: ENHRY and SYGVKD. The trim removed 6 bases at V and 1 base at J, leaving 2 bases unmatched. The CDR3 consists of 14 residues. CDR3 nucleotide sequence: TGTGCCATCAGAACTAGCGGTTCCTACAATGAGCAGTTCTTC. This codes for CAIRTSGSYNEQFF.